This T cell receptor (beta chain) was obtained from a study of blood T cell repertoires in COVID-19. Turning to the study itself: Sample material is recorded as cDNA or gDNA derived from T cells, B-cell-depleted T cells, or PBMCs.

As processed by the authors: How many nucleated cells were present was estimated from reference gene primer amplification. Clones were read by immunoSEQ multiplex PCR, and TCRdb kept only the in-frame ones, dropping some. D and trimming come from the DNA, and the V and J calls and clone size come from that table. The sample contains roughly 300,000 clones, under 90% of which appear only once. This clone came up a few times. Other DNA sequences in this specimen translate into the identical CDR3. After removal of 0 bases from V and 6 bases from J, the junction contained 1 base not matched to a gene. Germline lookup yields CDR1 LGHNA and CDR2 YNFKEQ. CDR3 length: 15 residues. Those enrolled, adults aged 18 to 89 years, came from roughly 22 US areas. Among Cohort 3 donors, those recovered had two negative PCRs, clearance, or symptom resolution.

The sequence derives from a man younger than 45 who had recovered from COVID-19. The chain employs TRBV4-2 and TRBJ2-1, with TRBD2 matching 11 bases. Sequencing was carried out using PBMCs or T cells enriched from blood (not recorded which). Written as DNA, the CDR3 is TGTGCCAGCAGCCAAGATAGCGGGGGGGCCAATGAGCAGTTCTTC. It is translated as CASSQDSGGANEQFF.